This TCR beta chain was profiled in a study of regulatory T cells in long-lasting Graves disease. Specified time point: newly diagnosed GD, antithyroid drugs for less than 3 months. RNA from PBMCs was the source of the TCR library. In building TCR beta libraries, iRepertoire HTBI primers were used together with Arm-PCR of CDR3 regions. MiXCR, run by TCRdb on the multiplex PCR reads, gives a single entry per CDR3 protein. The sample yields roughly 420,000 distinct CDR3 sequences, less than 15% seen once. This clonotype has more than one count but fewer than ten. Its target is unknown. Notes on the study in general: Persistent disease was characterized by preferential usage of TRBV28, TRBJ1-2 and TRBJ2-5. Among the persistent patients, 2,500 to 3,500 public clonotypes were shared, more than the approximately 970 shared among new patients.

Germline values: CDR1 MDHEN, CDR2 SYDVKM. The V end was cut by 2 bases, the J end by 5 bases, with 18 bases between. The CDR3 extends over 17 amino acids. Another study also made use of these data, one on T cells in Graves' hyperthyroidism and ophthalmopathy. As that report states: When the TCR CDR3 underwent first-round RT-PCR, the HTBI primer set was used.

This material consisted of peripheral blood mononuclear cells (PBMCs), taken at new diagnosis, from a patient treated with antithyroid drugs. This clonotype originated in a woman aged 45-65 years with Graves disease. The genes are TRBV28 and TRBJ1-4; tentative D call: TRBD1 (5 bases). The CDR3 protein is CASSLVTAPRGNEKLFF. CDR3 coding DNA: TGTGCCAGCAGTTTAGTCACAGCCCCAAGGGGCAATGAAAAACTGTTTTTT.